The clone carrying this TCR beta chain is a singleton in its sample. Its antigen is not known. Libraries were prepared by immunoSEQ multiplex PCR; TCRdb keeps only in-frame clonotypes and omits some of them. The profile shows roughly 2.2 million clones, 85% to 95% of them singletons. All the donors were Caucasian adults who lived in Nashville, Tennessee. The sample originates from a study of shared clonotypes between healthy human individuals. Study conclusions and caveats: When naive CD4 clonotypes were compared across a handful of donors, about 4.8% were shared.

The CDR3 loop spans 15 amino acids. Trimming cost V 0 bases and J 1 base, with 6 bases left between them. Germline-derived CDR1 and CDR2 are MGHRA and YSYEKL. The rearrangement uses TRBV4-1 and TRBJ2-2; D unclear. The sample consisted of naive CD4+ T cells from PBMCs. Subset reported: CD45RA+ positively selected. This TCR derives from a man aged 18 to 30 in good health. Some clones in this sample may be carry-over from other donors' samples. DNA of the CDR3: TGCGCCAGCAGCCAAGACTCCGGGAACACCGGGGAGCTGTTTTTT. Its translation is CASSQDSGNTGELFF.